The source of this T cell receptor (beta chain) is a study of shared clonotypes between healthy human individuals. General observations from the study: In the sorted subsets, rarefaction showed sequencing was incomplete despite large depth. With four donors compared, 5% to 5.5% of naive CD4 clonotypes were shared.

CD45RA+ naive and CD45RA-negative memory subsets were separated from CD4+ cells. As concerns this clone: The antigen is undetermined. This CDR3 is also generated by other DNA sequences in the sample.

The CDR3 sequence is 14 residues long. The germline gives CDR1 SGHRS, CDR2 YFSETQ. V was clipped by 2 bases and J by 7 bases; unmatched bases: 3. Genomic DNA belonging to each subset was distributed in equal measure over several immunoSEQ plates. Sequencing was performed with immunoSEQ multiplex PCR; in TCRdb, only in-frame clones are kept and a portion is missing. The sample carries 1,400,000 or so clones, just under 99% recorded once. V usage is TRBV5-1 and J usage is TRBJ2-7, with TRBD2 matching over 13 bases. Specimen: naive CD4+ T cells sorted from blood. Stated subset: CD45RA+ positively selected. The TCR originated in a man aged 25 to 40 in good health. CDR3 protein: CASSLGLAGVEQYF. CDR3 in DNA: TGCGCCAGCAGCTTAGGACTAGCGGGAGTTGAGCAGTACTTC.